These 5 T cell receptor beta chains originate from one sample sequenced in a study of neurological immune-mediated disorders. TCRdb analysed the 5' RACE reads with MiXCR anew, one entry per CDR3 protein. This sample has tens of thousands of distinct CDR3 sequences; around 2.9% occur once, and the top ten carry roughly 8.2%. Time point here: longitudinal time-point 1 (baseline). Sample: PBMCs. These receptors all come from a woman aged 60-75 years with multiple sclerosis.

This clonotype was picked up many times. The chain recombines TRBV12-3 or TRBV12-4 with TRBJ1-5; D may be TRBD1 (5 bases). This CDR3 is 13 amino acids long. Trimming took off 5 bases at V and 1 base at J, with 6 bases between the two ends. The CDR3, as DNA: TGTGCCAGCAGTCCAGGGAGCAATCAGCCCCAGCATTTT. This translates into CASSPGSNQPQHF.

This clonotype was seen many times. V gene TRBV7-2 combines with J gene TRBJ2-5; weak D call: TRBD2 (6 bases). The CDR3 contains 14 residues. Trimming stripped 6 bases from V and 2 bases from J, with 13 bases between. From germline, CDR1 is SGHTA and CDR2 FQGNSA. The CDR3 loop is CASRKYGGQETQYF. The CDR3 nucleotides are TGTGCCAGCAGGAAGTATGGGGGGCAAGAGACCCAGTACTTC.

This clonotype was recorded at least ten times. The genes are TRBV6-5 and TRBJ2-7; D is perhaps TRBD2 (5 bases). This CDR3 has 11 residues. V dropped 6 bases and J dropped 3 bases, with 6 bases sitting between them. Germline CDR1 reads MNHEY; CDR2 reads SVGAGI. CDR3 sequence reads: CASRTSYEQYF. DNA for the CDR3: TGTGCCAGCAGAACTAGCTACGAGCAGTACTTC.

The chain combines TRBV7-8 with TRBJ2-7; TRBD1 matches 9 bases. Germline V gene sequence: CDR1 SGHVS, CDR2 FQNEAQ. V trimming: 1 base; J trimming: 7 bases; junction bases outside the gene matches: 5. The CDR3 has 14 amino acids. The CDR3 DNA is TGTGCCAGCAGCTTAGGGACAGGGGTTTGGGAGCAGTACTTC. Its protein is CASSLGTGVWEQYF.

This clonotype was observed at least ten times. V is TRBV5-1 and J is TRBJ2-6, with 9 bases lining up with TRBD1. Germline CDR1 SGHRS, CDR2 YFSETQ. V lost 1 base, J lost 2 bases, and 10 bases stayed unmatched. CDR3 size: 19 residues. This CDR3 reads CASSLYIGQGLAGANVLTF. The CDR3 DNA is TGCGCCAGCAGCTTGTATATTGGACAGGGGCTCGCTGGGGCCAACGTCCTGACTTTC.